This entry concerns a single T cell receptor (beta chain). Unique molecular identifiers were present on cDNA, and template switching added a universal primer site. TCRdb called the 5' RACE reads again in MiXCR, with one record for every CDR3 protein. This sample has some 760,000 distinct CDR3 sequences, with 18% found just once. This sample was taken from a study of identical twins. V was clipped by 0 bases and J by 8 bases; unmatched bases: 10. CDR3 length: 16 residues. Germline V gives CDR1 SGHRS, CDR2 YFSETQ. The same sample was also studied in work on T cells expressing NK-cell markers.

The sequenced sample consisted of PBMCs. The origin of this receptor is a woman aged 18-29 years in good health. This chain links TRBV5-1 with TRBJ2-1; 8 positions match TRBD2. CDR3 in DNA: TGCGCCAGCAGCTTGGCCCCGGTAGCGGGAACCCATGAGCAGTTCTTC. This sequence encodes CASSLAPVAGTHEQFF.